What follows is one T cell receptor beta chain and its context. Its antigen is still unknown. This CDR3 has 13 residues. The germline V and J ends were trimmed by 4 bases and 0 bases, with 6 bases remaining between them. Looked up from germline, CDR1 is SGHRS and CDR2 is YFSETQ. The sample comes from a study of T cells in localized non-small cell lung cancer. Overall study findings and caveats: Density of T cells in blood, when higher, went with longer overall survival. Uninvolved adjacent lung had higher T cell clonality than tumor and all other tissues. Of the top 100 tumor clones, median around 55 were in adjacent lung, 25 to 35 among its top 100. Heterogeneity remains possible because sequencing was limited to only one tumor region.

Assay used: immunoSEQ multiplex PCR; TCRdb lists only in-frame clones, some missing. This table holds about 48,000 clones, approximately 77% found once. The sequence was collected from a man aged 40 to 75 with stage I squamous cell lung carcinoma. The V call is TRBV5-1, the J call TRBJ2-3; TRBD1 is a possible D gene (5 bases). This sample comprised peripheral blood, obtained before any cancer treatment. The CDR3 DNA reads TGCGCCAGCAGCCGACAGAGCACAGATACGCAGTATTTT. Translating it yields CASSRQSTDTQYF. The variable domain in full, with the rest retrieved from reference TRBV5-1 and TRBJ2-3, is KAGVTQTPRYLIKTRGQQVTLSCSPISGHRSVSWYQQTPGQGLQFLFEYFSETQRNKGNFPGRFSGRQFSNSRSEMNVSTLELGDSALYLCASSRQSTDTQYFGPGTRLTVL.